What follows are 18 T cell receptor beta chains derived from one specimen sequenced in a study of cytomegalovirus exposure and HLA in healthy donors. Repertoires were generated with immunoSEQ multiplex PCR, while TCRdb's copy carries only in-frame clones and drops some. The sample holds about 130,000 clones, about 88% seen once. Sequenced input: PBMCs. These receptor sequences come from a woman aged 18-29 years in good health and CMV-seropositive.

The genes are TRBV5-1 and TRBJ2-5, with TRBD2 matching over 9 bases. CDR1 and CDR2 (germline): SGHRS, YFSETQ. The CDR3 runs 16 residues. V was pared by 3 bases and J by 1 base, with 7 bases of the junction left unmatched. The CDR3 DNA reads as TGCGCCAGCAGCTCTTCGGTGCGGGGGGGCCAAGAGACCCAGTACTTC. As protein: CASSSSVRGGQETQYF.

The table lists this clone with a count of one. V gene TRBV6-5 combines with J gene TRBJ1-1; 8 nucleotides match TRBD1. Germline assignment: CDR1 MNHEY and CDR2 SVGAGI. Trimming at V came to 6 bases and at J to 1 base, leaving 4 bases not matched to a gene. This CDR3 region has 14 residues. Here the CDR3 DNA reads TGTGCCAGCAGAGTGGGACAGGAGAACACTGAAGCTTTCTTT. This encodes CASRVGQENTEAFF.

The sample holds a few counts of this clone. The chain recombines TRBV5-1 with TRBJ1-2; 9 bases map to TRBD1. Germline loops: CDR1 SGHRS, CDR2 YFSETQ. Trimming removed 4 bases from V and 5 bases from J; junction bases left unmatched: 9. This CDR3 comprises 15 residues. CDR3: CASSGQGPWEYGYTF. DNA of the CDR3: TGCGCCAGCAGCGGACAGGGGCCCTGGGAGTATGGCTACACCTTC.

This clone was observed a few times. The chain links TRBV16 to TRBJ1-2, with 8 nucleotides matching TRBD1. Trimming at V came to 4 bases and at J to 0 bases, leaving 10 bases not matched to a gene. Germline lookup yields CDR1 KGHSY and CDR2 FQNENV. CDR3 length: 17 amino acids. CDR3 sequence reads: CASSPTSGTGANYGYTF. In DNA form, the CDR3 reads TGTGCCAGCAGCCCAACCTCCGGGACAGGAGCTAACTATGGCTACACCTTC.

The chain links TRBV25-1 to TRBJ1-5; TRBD1 matches at 7 bases. This CDR3 region has 14 residues. Germline loops: CDR1 MGHDK, CDR2 SYGVNS. V was clipped by 5 bases and J by 7 bases; unmatched bases: 8. CDR3 DNA: TGTGCCAGCAGTCAGACAGGGATCAGCCAGCCCCAGCATTTT. Amino acids: CASSQTGISQPQHF.

The chain carries TRBV4-2 and TRBJ2-5; 9 bases match TRBD2. The CDR3 runs 17 residues. The junction had 7 bases not matched to a gene; V was cut back by 0 bases and J by 2 bases. Germline V CDR1 and CDR2: LGHNA, YNFKEQ. The CDR3 protein is CASSQEVPAGGQETQYF. As DNA, the CDR3 is TGTGCCAGCAGCCAAGAGGTTCCAGCGGGGGGACAAGAGACCCAGTACTTC.

The gene calls are TRBV28 and TRBJ2-7; 8 bases agree with TRBD1. The ends lost 8 bases at V and 8 bases at J; junction bases unmatched: 8. The CDR3 consists of 12 residues. CDR1 and CDR2 (germline): MDHEN, SYDVKM. DNA for the CDR3: TGTGCCAGCCTGACAGGGGAAAGTAAGCAGTACTTC. Translation gives CASLTGESKQYF.

The chain combines TRBV4-1 with TRBJ1-5; TRBD1 agrees at 8 bases. The CDR3 is 18 amino acids. V lost 0 bases and J lost 2; bases outside the gene matches: 9. Germline values: CDR1 MGHRA, CDR2 YSYEKL. Here the CDR3 reads CASSQEGEDRVGNQPQHF. CDR3 nucleotides: TGCGCCAGCAGCCAAGAGGGTGAGGACAGGGTCGGCAATCAGCCCCAGCATTTT.

This clone showed up just a few times. The CDR3 loop is CASSDSGQGYGYTF. The CDR3 coding sequence is TGTGCCAGCAGTGACTCCGGACAGGGCTATGGCTACACCTTC. The gene calls are TRBV27 and TRBJ1-2, with 8 bases identical to TRBD1. The germline gives CDR1 MNHEY, CDR2 SMNVEV (reference sequence). Trimming took 5 bases from V and 4 from J; bases not matched to a gene: 6. CDR3 length equals 14 residues.

The chain links TRBV5-6 to TRBJ2-7; the D gene is possibly TRBD1 (6 bases). The V and J ends lost 0 bases and 3 bases respectively, with 10 bases between them. The CDR3 runs to 14 residues. Germline lookup yields CDR1 SGHDT and CDR2 YYEEEE. The CDR3 sequence: CASSLGTVNYEQYF. DNA of the CDR3: TGTGCCAGCAGCTTGGGGACAGTGAACTACGAGCAGTACTTC.

V gene TRBV5-6 combines with J gene TRBJ2-3, with 9 bases that match TRBD1. In germline, CDR1 is SGHDT, CDR2 YYEEEE. Trimming cost V 1 base and J 6 bases; bases outside gene matches: 6. The CDR3 contains 15 residues. The CDR3 nucleotides read TGTGCCAGCAGCTTGCGGACAGGGGTCGCCGATACGCAGTATTTT. It translates to CASSLRTGVADTQYF.

The V call is TRBV29-1, the J call TRBJ1-1, with D uncertain. Germline values: CDR1 SQVTM, CDR2 ANQGSEA. The CDR3 loop spans 13 amino acids. V gave up 4 bases and J gave up 0 bases, with 9 bases separating them. The chain's CDR3 is CSVVAGLNTEAFF. Written as DNA, the CDR3 is TGCAGCGTTGTAGCCGGTCTGAACACTGAAGCTTTCTTT. The full variable domain, completed using reference TRBV29-1 and TRBJ1-1, is SAVISQKPSRDICQRGTSLTIQCQVDSQVTMMFWYRQQPGQSLTLIATANQGSEATYESGFVIDKFPISRPNLTFSTLTVSNMSPEDSSIYLCSVVAGLNTEAFFGQGTRLTVV.

The V and J genes are TRBV7-7 and TRBJ2-5; possibly TRBD2 for D (6 bases). The CDR3 runs 14 residues. Germline CDR1 is SSHAT and CDR2 is FNYEAQ (reference sequence). The V gene lost 5 bases and the J gene lost 5 bases, with 15 bases spanning the gap. Written as DNA, the CDR3 is TGTGCCAGCAGCCGGGCGGGGAATGGGGAGACCCAGTACTTC. It codes for CASSRAGNGETQYF.

The J gene is TRBJ2-5, the V gene TRBV5-1; 8 nucleotides line up with TRBD1. CDR1 is SGHRS, CDR2 YFSETQ, per germline. CDR3 size: 14 residues. With V trimmed by 0 bases and J by 2 bases, 0 bases remained unmatched. Here the CDR3 DNA reads TGCGCCAGCAGCTTGGGACAGGGGCAAGAGACCCAGTACTTC. Its translation is CASSLGQGQETQYF.

The chain links TRBV5-4 to TRBJ2-3, with a possible D match to TRBD2 (6 bases). Germline V gives CDR1 SGHNT, CDR2 YYREEE (reference sequence). Trimming left V 4 bases short and J 2 bases short, with 14 bases between. This CDR3 region has 15 residues. The CDR3 region has the DNA TGTGCCAGCAGCGGAGGGTCCTCCCCCACAGATACGCAGTATTTT. This gives the protein CASSGGSSPTDTQYF.

The V gene is TRBV11-2, the J gene TRBJ1-6; possible D gene TRBD1, 5 bases. V was trimmed by 2 bases and J by 9 bases, leaving 11 bases between them. Germline V gene data show CDR1 as SGHAT and CDR2 as FQNNGV. The CDR3 has 14 amino acids. This CDR3 is CASSLRGAGSPLHF. The CDR3 bases are TGTGCCAGCAGCTTAAGGGGCGCAGGTTCACCCCTCCACTTT.

This clone was counted between two and nine times. J is TRBJ2-3 and V is TRBV28, with D hard to call. This CDR3 has 11 residues. Deletions cut 8 bases from V and 2 bases from J, with 5 bases between. The V gene's germline CDR1 is MDHEN and CDR2 SYDVKM. In DNA form, the CDR3 reads TGTGCCAGCTCCCTCACAGATACGCAGTATTTT. Residues: CASSLTDTQYF.

Note on this clone: One junction end does not reproduce the germline sequence, and a read error may be involved. The gene calls are TRBV5-6 and TRBJ1-6; 7 bases match TRBD1. This CDR3 has 13 amino acids. Germline V gene lookup returns CDR1 SGHDT and CDR2 YYEEEE. The CDR3 DNA sequence: TGTGCCAGCAGCTTGAATTTCGCCGGACAGGCTACTTTT. It encodes CASSLNFAGQATF.